The 13 T cell receptor beta chains below all came from one sample that was sequenced in a study of blood T cell repertoires in COVID-19. The assay was immunoSEQ multiplex PCR, and TCRdb's table has in-frame clones only and misses some. The sample yields about 97,000 clones, approximately 80% seen once. Material: peripheral blood. The source of these receptors is a man between 60 and 75 years old with active or convalescent COVID-19.

The sample holds one count of this clone. The CDR3, as DNA: TGTGCCAGCTCAAAGAGGGAGGGTCCGGTCCGAATCTCTGGGGCCAACGTCCTGACTTTC. Encoded protein: CASSKREGPVRISGANVLTF. The chain carries TRBV18 and TRBJ2-6; 7 bases match TRBD2. The junction had 16 bases not matched to a gene; V was cut back by 5 bases and J by 0 bases. The CDR3 contains 20 residues. The germline V gene encodes CDR1 KGHSH and CDR2 LQKENI.

V is TRBV6-5 and J is TRBJ1-2; 9 positions agree with TRBD1. J gave up 7 bases and V 3 bases, and 6 bases lay outside the gene matches. CDR3 length: 14 residues. Germline V gene sequence: CDR1 MNHEY, CDR2 SVGAGI. The CDR3 DNA is TGTGCCAGCAGTTATCACGGGACAGGGACTGGCTACACCTTC. This sequence encodes CASSYHGTGTGYTF.

The CDR3 coding sequence is TGTGCCAGCAGCTTAGCTCAAGGGCTAGCGGGAGTAGGGCAGTACTTC. Its protein is CASSLAQGLAGVGQYF. The chain recombines TRBV7-6 with TRBJ2-7; 10 bases map to TRBD2. The CDR3 contains 16 residues. CDR1 and CDR2 (germline): SGHVS, FNYEAQ. J lost 9 bases, V lost 0 bases, and 11 bases had no gene match.

This chain uses TRBV7-9 with TRBJ2-2; tentatively, D is TRBD2 (6 bases). Germline loops: CDR1 SEHNR, CDR2 FQNEAQ (reference sequence). V was cut by 7 bases and J by 2 bases, with 14 bases left in between. The CDR3 has 15 amino acids. DNA for the CDR3: TGTGCCAGCACTGCCTGGGACTTCAACACCGGGGAGCTGTTTTTT. The encoded protein is CASTAWDFNTGELFF.

The V and J genes are TRBV10-3 and TRBJ1-1, with D unresolved. Germline CDR1 and CDR2: ENHRY and SYGVKD. Between the trimmed V and J ends, which lost 0 bases and 6 bases, there was a span of 11 bases. CDR3 length: 14 amino acids. The CDR3 region is CAISESAAGAEAFF. CDR3 nucleotide sequence: TGTGCCATCAGTGAGTCGGCCGCGGGCGCTGAAGCTTTCTTT.

This clone was recorded only once. The chain is built from TRBV18 and TRBJ1-1; D is perhaps TRBD1 (5 bases). Trimming cost V 6 bases and J 7 bases, with 15 bases left between them. The CDR3 contains 13 residues. Germline V lookup: CDR1 KGHSH, CDR2 LQKENI. The CDR3 region is CASSTGPTSEAFF. The CDR3 nucleotides read TGTGCCAGCTCTACAGGACCTACAAGTGAAGCTTTCTTT.

This clone has only a few counts. The chain couples TRBV29-1 to TRBJ2-1; 10 positions match TRBD2. Per germline, CDR1 SQVTM and CDR2 ANQGSEA. Germline trimming cut 6 bases from V and 4 bases from J; bases unmatched to any gene: 3. The CDR3 has 13 residues. The CDR3 nucleotides read TGCAGCGTGCCACTAGCGGGATACAATGAGCAGTTCTTC. Residues: CSVPLAGYNEQFF.

This chain links TRBV5-1 with TRBJ1-4; D is undetermined. The ends were cut back, 0 bases at V and 2 bases at J, with 5 bases in the middle. The CDR3 runs to 14 residues. From germline, CDR1 is SGHRS and CDR2 YFSETQ. The CDR3 spells CASSLGTTNEKLFF. The CDR3 nucleotides are TGCGCCAGCAGCTTGGGGACTACTAATGAAAAACTGTTTTTT.

This chain uses TRBV29-1 with TRBJ2-5; TRBD1 might be the D (5 bases). Germline CDR1 is SQVTM and CDR2 is ANQGSEA. V was shortened by 0 bases and J by 5 bases, with 13 bases between the two germline ends. The CDR3 runs 14 residues. In DNA form, the CDR3 reads TGCAGCGTTGAAGACAGGACATCTTCGGAGACCCAGTACTTC. Translation gives CSVEDRTSSETQYF.

V is TRBV18 and J is TRBJ2-5; weak D call: TRBD1 (6 bases). This CDR3 region has 14 residues. Looked up from germline, CDR1 is KGHSH and CDR2 is LQKENI. Trimming left V 2 bases short and J 5 bases short, with 12 bases between. The CDR3 DNA reads TGTGCCAGCTCACCAGTGGGGGCTGGTGAGACCCAGTACTTC. Translated: CASSPVGAGETQYF.

J is TRBJ2-3 and V is TRBV9; 14 bases map to TRBD2. J gave up 2 bases and V 6 bases, and 14 bases lay outside the gene matches. The CDR3 covers 19 residues. The germline CDR1 and CDR2 sequences are SGDLS and YYNGEE. The DNA of the CDR3 is TGTGCCAGCACCCCGGGACTAGCGGGAGTATATCATAACACAGATACGCAGTATTTT. Translating it yields CASTPGLAGVYHNTDTQYF.

The chain joins TRBV24-1 to TRBJ2-2; 8 bases line up with TRBD1. Trimming took 0 bases from V and 2 from J; bases not matched to a gene: 10. The germline V gene encodes CDR1 KGHDR and CDR2 SFDVKD. CDR3 length: 19 residues. DNA for the CDR3: TGTGCCACCAGTGATTTGGATGGCGTGGACAGGGCAAACACCGGGGAGCTGTTTTTT. It specifies CATSDLDGVDRANTGELFF.

The V gene is TRBV6-5, the J gene TRBJ2-1; D remains ambiguous. Germline-derived CDR1 and CDR2 are MNHEY and SVGAGI. V was shortened by 0 bases and J by 6 bases, with 9 bases between the two germline ends. This CDR3 contains 14 residues. CDR3 residues: CASSYSKYFNEQFF. The CDR3 nucleotides read TGTGCCAGCAGTTACTCGAAATACTTCAATGAGCAGTTCTTC.